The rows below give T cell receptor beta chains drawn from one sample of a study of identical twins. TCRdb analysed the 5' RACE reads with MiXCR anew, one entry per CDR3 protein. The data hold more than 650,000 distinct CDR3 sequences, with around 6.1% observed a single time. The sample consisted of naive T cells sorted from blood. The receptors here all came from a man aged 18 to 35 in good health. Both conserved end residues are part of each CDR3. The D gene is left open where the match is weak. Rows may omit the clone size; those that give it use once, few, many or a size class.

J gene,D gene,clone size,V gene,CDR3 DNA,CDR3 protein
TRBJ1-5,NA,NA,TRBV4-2,TGTGCCAGCAGCCAAGAGGGGGACAATCAGCCCCAGCATTTT,CASSQEGDNQPQHF
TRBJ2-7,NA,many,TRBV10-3,TGTGCCACCGGACAGAACTACGAGCAGTACTTC,CATGQNYEQYF
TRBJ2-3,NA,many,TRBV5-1,TGCGCCAGCAGCTTGCCCGAGAGCGGGGATACGCAGTATTTT,CASSLPESGDTQYF
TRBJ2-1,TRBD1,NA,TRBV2,TGTGCCAGCAGTGATTGGACAGGGATCGGATACAATGAGCAGTTCTTC,CASSDWTGIGYNEQFF
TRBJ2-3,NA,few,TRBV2,TGTGCCAGCAGTAGCACCGGGGTTAGAGCCACAGATACGCAGTATTTT,CASSSTGVRATDTQYF
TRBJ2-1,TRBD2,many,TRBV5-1,TGCGCCAGCAGCTGGCGGGAACCGGCTAGCGGGAGGACTGAGCAGTTCTTC,CASSWREPASGRTEQFF
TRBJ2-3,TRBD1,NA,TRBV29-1,TGCAGCCATCCCGGGACAGGGGGCCCAGATACGCAGTATTTT,CSHPGTGGPDTQYF
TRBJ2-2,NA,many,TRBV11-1,TGTGCCACCAGGAGGGACAGGAACACCGGGGAGCTGTTTTTT,CATRRDRNTGELFF
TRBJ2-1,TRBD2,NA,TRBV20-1,TGCAGTGCTAGATTCCCCACTAGCGGACCCCCATGGGAGCAGTTCTTC,CSARFPTSGPPWEQFF
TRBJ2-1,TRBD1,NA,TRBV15,TGTGCCACCAGCTTTCTAGGACAGGGTCCCTACAATGAGCAGTTCTTC,CATSFLGQGPYNEQFF
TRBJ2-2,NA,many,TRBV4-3,TGCGCCAGCAGCCAAGAACCCGGGACGAACACCGGGGAGCTGTTTTTT,CASSQEPGTNTGELFF
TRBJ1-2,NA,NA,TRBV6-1,TGTGCCAGCAGTAAATCCGGGAGAGAGACCTATGGCTACACCTTC,CASSKSGRETYGYTF
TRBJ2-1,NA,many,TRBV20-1,TGCAGTGCTAGAGAGGGGGCAGTCGTCCGTTACAATGAGCAGTTCTTC,CSAREGAVVRYNEQFF
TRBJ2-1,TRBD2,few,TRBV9,TGTGCCAGCAGCGTAGATCCCACTAGCGGGATCCTCAATGAGCAGTTCTTC,CASSVDPTSGILNEQFF
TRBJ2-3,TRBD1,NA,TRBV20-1,TGCAGTGCAAAGACAGGGGGACCAACTAAGGGTGCGCAGTATTTT,CSAKTGGPTKGAQYF
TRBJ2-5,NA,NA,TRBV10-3,TGTGCCATCAGTGAACCCAGGGCTGGGGTCCTTGGCCAAGAGACCCAGTACTTC,CAISEPRAGVLGQETQYF
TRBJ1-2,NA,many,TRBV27,TGTGCCAGCAGTTTATCCCCGTCGGTCGGCTACACCTTC,CASSLSPSVGYTF
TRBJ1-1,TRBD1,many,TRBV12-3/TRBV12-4,TGTGCCAGCAGTCTTCAGGGGGATATCGGTGTAGCTTTCTTT,CASSLQGDIGVAFF
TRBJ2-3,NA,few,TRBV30,TGTGCCTGGAGTGCGTACCCTACGCAGTATTTT,CAWSAYPTQYF
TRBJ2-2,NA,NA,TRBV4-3,TGCGCCAGCAGCCAAGAAAAAGCCCCTTGGGGCACCGGGGAGCTGTTTTTT,CASSQEKAPWGTGELFF
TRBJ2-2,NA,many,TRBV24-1,TGTGCCACCCAACAGGGTCCCGGGGAGCTGTTTTTT,CATQQGPGELFF
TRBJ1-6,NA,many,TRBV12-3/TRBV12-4,TGTGCCAGCAGTTTTAGAGGGGCTTCCTATAATTCACCCCTCCACTTT,CASSFRGASYNSPLHF
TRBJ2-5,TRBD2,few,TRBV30,TGTGCCTGGAGTGTAACGGGACTAAAAGAGACCCAGTACTTC,CAWSVTGLKETQYF
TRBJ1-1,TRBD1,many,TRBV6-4,TGTGCCAGCAGGCGCGAGGTCGCGGGACAGGGGGTTCGTGTCACTGAAGCTTTCTTT,CASRREVAGQGVRVTEAFF
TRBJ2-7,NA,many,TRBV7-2,TGTGCCAGCAGCTTTAATGGACTACCCGGCTACGAGCAGTACTTC,CASSFNGLPGYEQYF
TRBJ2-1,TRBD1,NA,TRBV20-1,TGCAGTGCTACGGACAGGAGTAATGAGCAGTTCTTC,CSATDRSNEQFF
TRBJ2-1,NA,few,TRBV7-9,TGTGCCAGCAGCCGAGGGGGGGGACTGCTTAATGAGCAGTTCTTC,CASSRGGGLLNEQFF
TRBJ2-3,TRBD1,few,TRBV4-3,TGCGCCAGCAGCCAAGTGGTTCCCCCCAGGGCAGGGGGTACGCAGTATTTT,CASSQVVPPRAGGTQYF
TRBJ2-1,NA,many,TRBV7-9,TGTGCCAGCAGCTTTCTGGGGGAGACACCGTTCTTC,CASSFLGETPFF
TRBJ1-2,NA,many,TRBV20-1,TGCAGTGCTAGAGATCGTGTAGATGGCTACACCTTC,CSARDRVDGYTF
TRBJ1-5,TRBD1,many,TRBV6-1,TGTGCCAGCAGCAGACAGGGTAATCAGCCCCAGCATTTT,CASSRQGNQPQHF
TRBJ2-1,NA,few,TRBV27,TGTGCCAGCAGTTTTTTTCACGGGCCCAATGAGCAGTTCTTC,CASSFFHGPNEQFF
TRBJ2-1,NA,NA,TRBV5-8,TGTGCCAGCACAATACACAATGAGCAGTTCTTC,CASTIHNEQFF
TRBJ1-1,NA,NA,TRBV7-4,TGTGCCAGCAGCTTAGAGGGTGGAGGGCCCGGGACTGAAGCTTTCTTT,CASSLEGGGPGTEAFF
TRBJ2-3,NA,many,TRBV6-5,TGTGCCAGCAGTTCCACCCGGACTTCCGGCGATACGCAGTATTTT,CASSSTRTSGDTQYF
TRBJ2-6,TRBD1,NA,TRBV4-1,TGCGCCAGCAGCTCCCGGGACAGGGGAGCAGATGGGGCCAACGTCCTGACTTTC,CASSSRDRGADGANVLTF
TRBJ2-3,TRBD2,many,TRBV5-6,TGTGCCAGCAGCGCGACTAGCGGGAGCACAGATACGCAGTATTTT,CASSATSGSTDTQYF